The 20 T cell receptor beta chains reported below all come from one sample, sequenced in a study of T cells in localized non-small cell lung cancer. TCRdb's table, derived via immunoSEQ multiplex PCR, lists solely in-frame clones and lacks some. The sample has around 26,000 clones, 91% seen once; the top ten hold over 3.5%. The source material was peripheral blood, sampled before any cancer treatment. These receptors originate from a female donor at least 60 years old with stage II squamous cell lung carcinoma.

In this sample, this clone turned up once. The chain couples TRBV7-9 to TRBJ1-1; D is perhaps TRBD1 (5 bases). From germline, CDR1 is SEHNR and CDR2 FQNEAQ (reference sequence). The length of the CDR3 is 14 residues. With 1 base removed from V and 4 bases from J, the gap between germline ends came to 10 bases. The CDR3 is CASSLESGSTEAFF. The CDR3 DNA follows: TGTGCCAGCAGCTTAGAGTCAGGGAGCACTGAAGCTTTCTTT.

CDR3 loop: CASTLAGVETQYF. The CDR3 region has the DNA TGTGCCAGCACCCTGGCCGGGGTGGAGACCCAGTACTTC. The chain couples TRBV2 to TRBJ2-5; a possible D gene is TRBD2 (5 bases). Per germline, CDR1 SNHLY and CDR2 FYNNEI. V was trimmed by 7 bases and J by 5 bases, leaving 14 bases between them. The CDR3 runs 13 residues. Drawing the rest from reference TRBV2 and TRBJ2-5, the complete variable domain is EPEVTQTPSHQVTQMGQEVILRCVPISNHLYFYWYRQILGQKVEFLVSFYNNEISEKSEIFDDQFSVERPDGSNFTLKIRSTKLEDSAMYFCASTLAGVETQYFGPGTRLLVL.

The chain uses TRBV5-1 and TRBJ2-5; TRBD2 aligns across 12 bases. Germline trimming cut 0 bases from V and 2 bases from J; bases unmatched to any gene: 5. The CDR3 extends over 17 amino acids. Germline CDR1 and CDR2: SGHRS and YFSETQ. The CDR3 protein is CASSLAPSGGGQETQYF. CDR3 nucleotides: TGCGCCAGCAGCTTGGCCCCTAGCGGGGGGGGGCAAGAGACCCAGTACTTC.

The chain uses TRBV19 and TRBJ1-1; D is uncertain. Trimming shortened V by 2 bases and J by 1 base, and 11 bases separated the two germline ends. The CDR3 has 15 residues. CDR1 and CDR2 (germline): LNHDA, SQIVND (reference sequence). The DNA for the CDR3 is TGTGCCAGTAGTATAAGGAGGGTCCAGAACACTGAAGCTTTCTTT. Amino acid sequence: CASSIRRVQNTEAFF.

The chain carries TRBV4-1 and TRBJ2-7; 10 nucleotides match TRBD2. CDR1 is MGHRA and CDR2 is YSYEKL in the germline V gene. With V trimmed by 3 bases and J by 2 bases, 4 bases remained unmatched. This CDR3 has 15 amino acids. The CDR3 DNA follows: TGCGCCAGCAGCCACCAGCGGGAGGGCCCCTACGAGCAGTACTTC. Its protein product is CASSHQREGPYEQYF.

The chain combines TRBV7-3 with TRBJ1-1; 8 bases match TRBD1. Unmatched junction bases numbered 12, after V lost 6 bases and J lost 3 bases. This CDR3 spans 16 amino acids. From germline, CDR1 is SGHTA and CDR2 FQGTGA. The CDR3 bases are TGTGCCAGCAGATTATGGGACAGGTCTCAGGACACTGAAGCTTTCTTT. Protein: CASRLWDRSQDTEAFF.

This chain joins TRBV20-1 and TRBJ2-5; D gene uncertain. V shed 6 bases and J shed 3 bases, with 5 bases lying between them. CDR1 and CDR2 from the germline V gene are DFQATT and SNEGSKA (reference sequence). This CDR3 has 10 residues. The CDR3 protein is CSAQKETQYF. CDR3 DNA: TGCAGTGCCCAAAAAGAGACCCAGTACTTC.

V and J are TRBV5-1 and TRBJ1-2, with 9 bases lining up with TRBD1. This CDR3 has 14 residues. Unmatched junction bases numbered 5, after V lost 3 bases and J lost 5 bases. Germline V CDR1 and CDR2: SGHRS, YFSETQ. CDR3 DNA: TGCGCCAGCAGCTCCGGGACAGGGAATTATGGCTACACCTTC. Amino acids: CASSSGTGNYGYTF.

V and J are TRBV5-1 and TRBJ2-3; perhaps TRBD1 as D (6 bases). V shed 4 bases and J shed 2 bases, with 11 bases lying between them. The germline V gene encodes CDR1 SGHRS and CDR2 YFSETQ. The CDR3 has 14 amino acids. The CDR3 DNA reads TGCGCCAGCAGCCCCGGGACACCCACAGATACGCAGTATTTT. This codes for CASSPGTPTDTQYF.

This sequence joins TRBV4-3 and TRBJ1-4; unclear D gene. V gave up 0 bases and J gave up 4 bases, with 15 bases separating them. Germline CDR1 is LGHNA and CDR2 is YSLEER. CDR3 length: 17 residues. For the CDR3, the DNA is TGCGCCAGCAGCCAAGATCCCCGGGTCGGCTTTAATGAAAAACTGTTTTTT. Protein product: CASSQDPRVGFNEKLFF.

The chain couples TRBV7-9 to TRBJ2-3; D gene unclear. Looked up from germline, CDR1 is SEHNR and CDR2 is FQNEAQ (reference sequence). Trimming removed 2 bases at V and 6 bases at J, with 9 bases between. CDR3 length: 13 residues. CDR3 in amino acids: CASSLNSADTQYF. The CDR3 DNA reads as TGTGCCAGCAGCTTAAATTCGGCTGATACGCAGTATTTT.

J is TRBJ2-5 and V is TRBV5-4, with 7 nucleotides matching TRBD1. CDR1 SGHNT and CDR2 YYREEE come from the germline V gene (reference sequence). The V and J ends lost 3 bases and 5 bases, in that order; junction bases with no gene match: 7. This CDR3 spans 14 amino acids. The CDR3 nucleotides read TGTGCCAGCAGCTCACCGGGACAGTGGGAGACCCAGTACTTC. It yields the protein CASSSPGQWETQYF.

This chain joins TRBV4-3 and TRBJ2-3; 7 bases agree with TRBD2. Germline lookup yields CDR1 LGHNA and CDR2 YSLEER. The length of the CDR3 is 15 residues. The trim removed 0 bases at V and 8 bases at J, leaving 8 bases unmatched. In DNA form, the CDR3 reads TGCGCCAGCAGCCAAGAGTGGGGGGAGGGTCGTACGCAGTATTTT. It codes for CASSQEWGEGRTQYF.

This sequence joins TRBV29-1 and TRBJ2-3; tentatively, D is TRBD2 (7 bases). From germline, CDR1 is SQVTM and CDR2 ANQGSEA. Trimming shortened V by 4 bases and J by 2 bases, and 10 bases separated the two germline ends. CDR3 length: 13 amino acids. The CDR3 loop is CSVGGGNTDTQYF. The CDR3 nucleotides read TGCAGCGTTGGGGGGGGCAACACAGATACGCAGTATTTT.

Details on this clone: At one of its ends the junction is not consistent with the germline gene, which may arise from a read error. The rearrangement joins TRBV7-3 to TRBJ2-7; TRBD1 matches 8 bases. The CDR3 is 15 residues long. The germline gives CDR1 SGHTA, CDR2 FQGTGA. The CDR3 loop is CASSLAETGAYEQYF. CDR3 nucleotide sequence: TGCGCCAGCAGCCTCGCCGAGACAGGGGCCTACGAGCAGTACTTC.

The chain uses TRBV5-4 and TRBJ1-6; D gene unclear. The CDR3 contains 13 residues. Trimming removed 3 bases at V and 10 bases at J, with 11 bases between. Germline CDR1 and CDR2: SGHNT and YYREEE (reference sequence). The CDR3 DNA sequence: TGTGCCAGCAGCTGGGCCCTGGGGTCACCCCTCCACTTT. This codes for CASSWALGSPLHF.

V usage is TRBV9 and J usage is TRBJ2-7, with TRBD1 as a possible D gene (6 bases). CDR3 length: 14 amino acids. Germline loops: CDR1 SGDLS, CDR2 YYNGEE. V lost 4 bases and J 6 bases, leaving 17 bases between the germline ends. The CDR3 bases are TGTGCCAGCAGCTCACAGGGTCGAGGGCTCGAGCAGTACTTC. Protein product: CASSSQGRGLEQYF.

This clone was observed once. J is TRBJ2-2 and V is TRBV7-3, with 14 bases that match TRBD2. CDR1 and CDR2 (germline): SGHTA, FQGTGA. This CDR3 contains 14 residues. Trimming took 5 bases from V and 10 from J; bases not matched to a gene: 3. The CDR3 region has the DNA TGTGCCAGCAGCATGGGACTAGCGGGGGAGGAGCTGTTTTTT. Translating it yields CASSMGLAGEELFF. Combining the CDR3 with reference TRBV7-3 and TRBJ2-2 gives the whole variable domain GAGVSQTPSNKVTEKGKYVELRCDPISGHTALYWYRQSLGQGPEFLIYFQGTGAADDSGLPNDRFFAVRPEGSVSTLKIQRTERGDSAVYLCASSMGLAGEELFFGEGSRLTVL.

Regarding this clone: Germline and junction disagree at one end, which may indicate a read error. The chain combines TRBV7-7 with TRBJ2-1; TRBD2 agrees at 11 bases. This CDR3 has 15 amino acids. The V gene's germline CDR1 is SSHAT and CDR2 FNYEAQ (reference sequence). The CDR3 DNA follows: TGTGCTAGCAGCGCGGGACTAGCGGTTAACAATGAGCAGTTCTTC. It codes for CASSAGLAVNNEQFF. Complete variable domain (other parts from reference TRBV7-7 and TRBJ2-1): GAGVSQSPRYKVTKRGQDVTLRCDPISSHATLYWYQQALGQGPEFLTYFNYEAQPDKSGLPSDRFSAERPEGSISTLTIQRTEQRDSAMYRCASSAGLAVNNEQFFGPGTRLTVL.

CDR3 DNA sequence: TGCGCCAGCAGCTTACAAGATACTAGCTATGGCTACACCTTC. It specifies CASSLQDTSYGYTF. The chain has TRBV4-1 and TRBJ1-2; D unresolved. Trimming pared 5 bases from V and 4 bases from J, leaving 14 bases between. The CDR3 spans 14 residues. The germline V gene encodes CDR1 MGHRA and CDR2 YSYEKL.